The 31 T cell receptor beta chains listed next were all sequenced from one sample in a study of shared clonotypes between healthy human individuals. TCRdb keeps only in-frame clones here, not all; method: immunoSEQ multiplex PCR. The data show about 870,000 clones, 80% to 95% seen once. Naive CD8 cells comprised CD45RO-negative, CCR7-positively selected cells, excluding terminally differentiated effector memory CD45RA+ cells. The sequenced material came from naive CD8+ T cells sorted from blood. The receptor set was obtained from a man aged 25 to 40 in good health.

V is TRBV11-2 and J is TRBJ2-1, with 9 bases lining up with TRBD2. Germline V lookup: CDR1 SGHAT, CDR2 FQNNGV. The CDR3 length is 18 residues. Germline trimming cut 0 bases from V and 2 bases from J; bases unmatched to any gene: 8. CDR3 sequence: CASSLENSGSDAYNEQFF. The DNA for the CDR3 is TGTGCCAGCAGCTTAGAAAATAGCGGGAGCGATGCCTACAATGAGCAGTTCTTC.

The CDR3 DNA sequence: TGTGCCAGCAGTCCCGGGATCGCCGCCAATCAGCCCCAGCATTTT. Encoded protein: CASSPGIAANQPQHF. This chain connects TRBV27 to TRBJ1-5; D is ambiguous. This CDR3 comprises 15 residues. The germline gives CDR1 MNHEY, CDR2 SMNVEV (reference sequence). V lost 5 bases and J lost 3, with 14 bases in between.

This chain joins TRBV7-9 and TRBJ2-1; the D gene is possibly TRBD1 (6 bases). From germline, CDR1 is SEHNR and CDR2 FQNEAQ (reference sequence). There are 19 residues in the CDR3. V gave up 2 bases and J gave up 4 bases, with 24 bases separating them. The CDR3 sequence: CASSLISISGAGQYNEQFF. Here the CDR3 DNA reads TGTGCCAGCAGCTTAATCTCAATATCAGGGGCAGGACAATACAATGAGCAGTTCTTC.

The gene calls are TRBV27 and TRBJ1-1; a weak D match, TRBD1 (5 bases). Looked up from germline, CDR1 is MNHEY and CDR2 is SMNVEV (reference sequence). The length of the CDR3 is 17 residues. V was clipped by 0 bases and J by 0 bases, with 14 bases between them. CDR3 region: CASSLSPGEGMNTEAFF. The CDR3 region has the DNA TGTGCCAGCAGTTTATCCCCGGGGGAGGGAATGAACACTGAAGCTTTCTTT.

The chain recombines TRBV28 with TRBJ1-5; no clear D. Deletions cut 5 bases from V and 4 bases from J, with 12 bases between. The CDR3 length is 14 residues. Germline V gives CDR1 MDHEN, CDR2 SYDVKM. CDR3: CASSTPLGNQPQHF. For the CDR3, the DNA is TGTGCCAGCAGTACCCCCCTTGGGAATCAGCCCCAGCATTTT.

The V gene is TRBV6-5, the J gene TRBJ1-1, with D unclear. The CDR3 runs 14 residues. Germline V CDR1 and CDR2: MNHEY, SVGAGI. Trimming removed 2 bases from V and 4 bases from J, with 11 bases in between. The CDR3 protein is CASSYGTQVTEAFF. The DNA of the CDR3 is TGTGCCAGCAGTTACGGCACCCAAGTCACTGAAGCTTTCTTT.

The rearrangement uses TRBV5-1 and TRBJ2-7; the match to TRBD2 covers 8 bases. The CDR3 sequence is 17 residues long. CDR1 is SGHRS and CDR2 is YFSETQ in the germline V gene. Unmatched junction bases numbered 8, after V lost 0 bases and J lost 0 bases. The CDR3 nucleotides read TGCGCCAGCAGCTTGGCCAGCCTAACTAGCGGCTCCTACGAGCAGTACTTC. Amino acids: CASSLASLTSGSYEQYF.

The gene calls are TRBV28 and TRBJ2-3, with 8 bases identical to TRBD2. There are 16 residues in the CDR3. Trimming removed 6 bases from V and 4 bases from J; junction bases left unmatched: 12. Germline CDR1 reads MDHEN; CDR2 reads SYDVKM. The CDR3 bases are TGTGCCAGCAGAACGGGAGGGCCTCTCAGCGCAGATACGCAGTATTTT. Protein sequence: CASRTGGPLSADTQYF.

V and J are TRBV10-3 and TRBJ2-5, with unresolved D. The V gene's germline CDR1 is ENHRY and CDR2 SYGVKD. The CDR3 spans 13 residues. V dropped 9 bases and J dropped 5 bases, with 16 bases sitting between them. The chain's CDR3 is CAIGIGVYETQYF. The CDR3 DNA reads TGTGCCATTGGGATTGGGGTGTACGAGACCCAGTACTTC.

The J gene is TRBJ1-2, the V gene TRBV6-6, with 8 bases that match TRBD1. The J segment lost 8 bases and the V segment lost 0 bases, leaving 8 bases of the junction unmatched. This CDR3 has 15 residues. Per the germline V gene, CDR1 is MNHNY and CDR2 is SVGAGI (reference sequence). In DNA form, the CDR3 reads TGTGCCAGCAGTTACTCGGGACAGGACCCGAGGGGCTACACCTTC. Translated: CASSYSGQDPRGYTF.

The genes are TRBV9 and TRBJ1-2, with D perhaps TRBD1 (6 bases). Deletions cut 4 bases from V and 4 bases from J, with 14 bases between. The V gene's germline CDR1 is SGDLS and CDR2 YYNGEE. The CDR3 is 14 residues long. The chain's CDR3 is CASSPEGESYGYTF. DNA of the CDR3: TGTGCCAGCAGCCCAGAGGGGGAAAGCTATGGCTACACCTTC.

The chain has TRBV11-2 and TRBJ1-2, with 9 bases identical to TRBD1. CDR1 SGHAT and CDR2 FQNNGV come from the germline V gene. This CDR3 comprises 17 residues. V was pared by 5 bases and J by 1 base, with 11 bases of the junction left unmatched. CDR3 DNA: TGTGCCAGCAGCGTTAATCCGGGGACAGGGTTTAACTATGGCTACACCTTC. Translated, it gives CASSVNPGTGFNYGYTF.

CDR3 in amino acids: CATRVGLPYEQYF. The CDR3, as DNA: TGTGCCACACGGGTGGGACTCCCCTACGAGCAGTACTTC. The chain couples TRBV6-5 to TRBJ2-7, with D possibly matching TRBD2 (6 bases). The CDR3 consists of 13 residues. Germline V gene sequence: CDR1 MNHEY, CDR2 SVGAGI. The ends were cut back, 10 bases at V and 2 bases at J, with 15 bases in the middle.

CDR3 sequence (DNA): TGCGCCAGCAGCTTGTGGGACAGACAGAACACTGAAGCTTTCTTT. Amino acids: CASSLWDRQNTEAFF. The rearrangement links TRBV5-1 to TRBJ1-1; 7 nucleotides align to TRBD1. J was trimmed by 1 base and V by 1 base; bases with no gene match: 4. The CDR3 covers 15 residues. Germline lookup yields CDR1 SGHRS and CDR2 YFSETQ.

The V call is TRBV9, the J call TRBJ2-1; 11 bases agree with TRBD2. Germline loops: CDR1 SGDLS, CDR2 YYNGEE. The junction had 6 bases not matched to a gene; V was cut back by 0 bases and J by 7 bases. The CDR3 is 16 residues long. The CDR3, as DNA: TGTGCCAGCAGCGTAGAGATAGCGGGAGGGCGGAATGAGCAGTTCTTC. As protein: CASSVEIAGGRNEQFF.

The chain employs TRBV11-2 and TRBJ2-1, with D possibly being TRBD2 (6 bases). CDR1 is SGHAT, CDR2 FQNNGV, per germline. V lost 5 bases to trimming and J lost 2 bases, with 19 bases between them. The CDR3 has 17 amino acids. The CDR3 DNA follows: TGTGCCAGCAGCCCAGCGGGTCGTAGGGCGGCCTACAATGAGCAGTTCTTC. Translation: CASSPAGRRAAYNEQFF.

The genes are TRBV27 and TRBJ2-1, with D possibly TRBD2 on 5 matching bases. V was shortened by 7 bases and J by 0 bases, with 13 bases between the two germline ends. The CDR3 length is 15 residues. The V gene's germline CDR1 is MNHEY and CDR2 SMNVEV (reference sequence). CDR3 sequence reads: CASKLDFSSYNEQFF. CDR3 in DNA: TGTGCCAGCAAACTGGACTTTAGCTCCTACAATGAGCAGTTCTTC.

The J gene is TRBJ2-7, the V gene TRBV27; D gene uncertain. The CDR3 covers 11 residues. Trimming took 6 bases from V and 3 from J, leaving 6 bases between them. The germline V gene encodes CDR1 MNHEY and CDR2 SMNVEV (reference sequence). CDR3 sequence: CASRENYEQYF. CDR3 DNA: TGTGCCAGCAGAGAAAACTACGAGCAGTACTTC.

This clone has just a few counts. This rearrangement joins TRBV19 to TRBJ2-1; D not certain. The V end lost 6 bases, the J end lost 4 bases, and 13 bases lay between the germline ends. CDR3 length equals 14 residues. Germline values: CDR1 LNHDA, CDR2 SQIVND (reference sequence). CDR3 region: CASRTWWGYNEQFF. CDR3 bases: TGTGCCAGTAGGACGTGGTGGGGTTACAATGAGCAGTTCTTC.

V and J are TRBV5-1 and TRBJ2-7; possibly TRBD1 for D (6 bases). The V and J ends lost 5 bases and 5 bases respectively, with 17 bases between them. CDR3 length: 14 amino acids. Germline CDR1 is SGHRS and CDR2 is YFSETQ. The CDR3 protein is CASRLLGQPNEQYF. Written as DNA, the CDR3 is TGCGCCAGCAGGTTGTTAGGACAGCCCAACGAGCAGTACTTC.

The chain employs TRBV10-3 and TRBJ2-2; 12 bases fit TRBD2. The ends lost 3 bases at V and 0 bases at J; junction bases unmatched: 5. Germline V lookup: CDR1 ENHRY, CDR2 SYGVKD. The CDR3 runs 18 residues. In nucleotides, the CDR3 is TGTGCCATCAGTGACTGGACTAGCGGGATATCGAACACCGGGGAGCTGTTTTTT. This sequence encodes CAISDWTSGISNTGELFF.

As for this clone: This specimen includes other DNA sequences encoding the same CDR3. The CDR3 nucleotides read TGTGCCAGCAGCCCCTCCTACAATGAGCAGTTCTTC. It specifies CASSPSYNEQFF. The chain couples TRBV27 to TRBJ2-1; D uncertain. CDR1 and CDR2 from the germline V gene are MNHEY and SMNVEV (reference sequence). Between the trimmed V and J ends, which lost 6 bases and 0 bases, there was a span of 3 bases. There are 12 residues in the CDR3.

The chain links TRBV30 to TRBJ2-7, with TRBD2 matching over 7 bases. The CDR3 is 15 residues long. V lost 5 bases, J lost 5 bases, and 15 bases stayed unmatched. CDR1 GTSNPN and CDR2 SVGIG come from the germline V gene (reference sequence). CDR3 DNA: TGTGCCTGGGACCTGGGACTACTCTCTTCCAACGAGCAGTACTTC. Translating it yields CAWDLGLLSSNEQYF.

This chain connects TRBV7-9 to TRBJ1-1; D is uncertain. The CDR3 runs 11 residues. V dropped 4 bases and J dropped 7 bases, with 7 bases sitting between them. Germline-derived CDR1 and CDR2 are SEHNR and FQNEAQ (reference sequence). CDR3 amino acids: CASSSDREAFF. DNA of the CDR3: TGTGCCAGCAGCTCGGACCGTGAAGCTTTCTTT. Supplemented by reference TRBV7-9 and TRBJ1-1, the full variable domain reads DTGVSQNPRHKITKRGQNVTFRCDPISEHNRLYWYRQTLGQGPEFLTYFQNEAQLEKSRLLSDRFSAERPKGSFSTLEIQRTEQGDSAMYLCASSSDREAFFGQGTRLTVV.

This rearrangement joins TRBV28 to TRBJ2-7; 10 bases fit TRBD2. In germline, CDR1 is MDHEN, CDR2 SYDVKM. With V trimmed by 5 bases and J by 2 bases, 12 bases remained unmatched. This CDR3 contains 17 residues. CDR3 nucleotides: TGTGCCAGCAGTCTCGGACTAGCGGCCGATCCTACCTACGAGCAGTACTTC. This encodes CASSLGLAADPTYEQYF.

This sequence joins TRBV14 and TRBJ1-1; TRBD1 matches 7 bases. The junction had 6 bases not matched to a gene; V was cut back by 5 bases and J by 0 bases. CDR1 and CDR2 (germline): SGHDN, FVKESK. The CDR3 runs 15 residues. CDR3 in amino acids: CASSSRQGLNTEAFF. CDR3 nucleotides: TGTGCCAGCAGCAGCAGACAGGGTCTGAACACTGAAGCTTTCTTT. The complete variable domain, with remaining parts taken from reference TRBV14 and TRBJ1-1, reads EAGVTQFPSHSVIEKGQTVTLRCDPISGHDNLYWYRRVMGKEIKFLLHFVKESKQDESGMPNNRFLAERTGGTYSTLKVQPAELEDSGVYFCASSSRQGLNTEAFFGQGTRLTVV.

The V gene is TRBV7-9, the J gene TRBJ2-1; 11 nucleotides align to TRBD2. Losses at the gene ends were 3 bases for V and 7 bases for J; bases not matched to a gene: 5. The CDR3 covers 15 residues. The V gene's germline CDR1 is SEHNR and CDR2 FQNEAQ (reference sequence). The CDR3 spells CASSFIAGGQNEQFF. In nucleotides, the CDR3 is TGTGCCAGCAGCTTCATAGCGGGAGGGCAGAATGAGCAGTTCTTC.

This rearrangement joins TRBV7-9 to TRBJ2-1; D remains ambiguous. Trimming took off 4 bases at V and 0 bases at J, with 10 bases between the two ends. Germline CDR1 reads SEHNR; CDR2 reads FQNEAQ (reference sequence). The CDR3 loop spans 15 amino acids. The CDR3 here is CASSSGKSSYNEQFF. In DNA form, the CDR3 reads TGTGCCAGCAGCTCGGGCAAGAGCTCCTACAATGAGCAGTTCTTC.

CDR3 in amino acids: CASSSMSYREEAFF. The DNA of the CDR3 is TGTGCCAGCAGTTCTATGTCATACAGGGAGGAAGCTTTCTTT. This chain joins TRBV27 and TRBJ1-1; tentative D call: TRBD1 (6 bases). Germline V lookup: CDR1 MNHEY, CDR2 SMNVEV (reference sequence). Trimming took 4 bases from V and 8 from J, leaving 17 bases between them. The CDR3 covers 14 residues.

Comments on this clone: Since a much larger clone is just one base distant, this may be a read error. Additional DNA sequences in this sample encode the identical CDR3. The V and J genes are TRBV7-2 and TRBJ2-7, with no clear D. The CDR3 length is 11 residues. The germline CDR1 and CDR2 sequences are SGHTA and FQGNSA. V lost 6 bases to trimming and J lost 0 bases, with 3 bases between them. The CDR3 DNA follows: TGTGCCAGCAGTCCCTCCTACGAGCAGTACTTC. The encoded protein is CASSPSYEQYF.

This chain connects TRBV9 to TRBJ2-1; D may correspond to TRBD1 or TRBD2 (5 bases each). Germline assignment: CDR1 SGDLS and CDR2 YYNGEE. This CDR3 has 14 residues. V gave up 2 bases and J gave up 7 bases, with 13 bases separating them. CDR3 DNA: TGTGCCAGCAGCGTCCCCTCAGGGAGAAATGAGCAGTTCTTC. Translating it yields CASSVPSGRNEQFF.